These 7 T cell receptor beta chains came from one sample sequenced in a study of identical twins. TCRdb analysed the 5' RACE reads with MiXCR anew, one entry per CDR3 protein. The sample contains about 730,000 distinct CDR3 sequences, 21% of which appear only once. The data also belong to a second study, concerning T cells expressing NK-cell markers.

Sequenced sample: PBMCs. All receptors come from a young woman in good health.

The genes are TRBV20-1 and TRBJ1-5; no clear D. Germline CDR1 and CDR2: DFQATT and SNEGSKA (reference sequence). The length of the CDR3 is 15 residues. V was cut by 5 bases and J by 0 bases, with 14 bases left in between. The DNA for the CDR3 is TGCAGTGCTCGGGGATCTAAGGGTAGCAATCAGCCCCAGCATTTT. It encodes CSARGSKGSNQPQHF.

This clonotype was detected a few times. The chain combines TRBV20-1 with TRBJ2-1; D not resolved. Germline CDR1 reads DFQATT; CDR2 reads SNEGSKA (reference sequence). The CDR3 is 13 amino acids. V was shortened by 3 bases and J by 0 bases, with 6 bases between the two germline ends. CDR3 in amino acids: CSARAASYNEQFF. The CDR3 DNA reads TGCAGTGCTAGGGCTGCCTCCTACAATGAGCAGTTCTTC.

This chain joins TRBV7-8 and TRBJ2-7, with 9 bases that match TRBD2. There are 16 residues in the CDR3. Losses at the gene ends were 3 bases for V and 2 bases for J; bases not matched to a gene: 8. The germline CDR1 and CDR2 sequences are SGHVS and FQNEAQ. The CDR3 nucleotides are TGTGCCAGCAGCTTGACTAGCGGTTTCGCAGCCTACGAGCAGTACTTC. As protein: CASSLTSGFAAYEQYF.

The chain is built from TRBV7-2 and TRBJ2-7; 7 nucleotides line up with TRBD1. This CDR3 spans 14 amino acids. The germline V gene has CDR1 SGHTA and CDR2 FQGNSA. After removal of 2 bases from V and 7 bases from J, the junction contained 8 bases not matched to a gene. The CDR3 region is CASSLLGQFSEQYF. The DNA for the CDR3 is TGTGCCAGCAGCTTATTGGGACAGTTCTCTGAGCAGTACTTC.

This clonotype was picked up a small number of times. V and J are TRBV15 and TRBJ2-1; D remains ambiguous. Trimming took 5 bases from V and 3 from J, leaving 8 bases between them. The CDR3 has 13 residues. Germline lookup yields CDR1 LNHNV and CDR2 YYDKDF (reference sequence). The CDR3 here is CATSGPSYNEQFF. In nucleotides, the CDR3 is TGTGCCACCAGCGGCCCAAGCTACAATGAGCAGTTCTTC.

The chain couples TRBV20-1 to TRBJ2-3; TRBD2 might be the D (6 bases). This CDR3 comprises 17 residues. Trimming removed 6 bases from V and 5 bases from J, with 27 bases in between. Germline V lookup: CDR1 DFQATT, CDR2 SNEGSKA (reference sequence). CDR3 DNA: TGCAGTGCACGAGGCCCGTACTCGCGGGGACCTGTAGATACGCAGTATTTT. Translating it yields CSARGPYSRGPVDTQYF.

This clonotype was detected many times. V usage is TRBV20-1 and J usage is TRBJ2-1; 10 positions agree with TRBD2. V shed 7 bases and J 4 bases; nucleotides not matched to a gene: 19. Germline assignment: CDR1 DFQATT and CDR2 SNEGSKA (reference sequence). The length of the CDR3 is 18 residues. The CDR3 nucleotides are TGCAGTGTTAGGGGCTTAGCGGGAGGATTTTCCGCATACAATGAGCAGTTCTTC. This gives the protein CSVRGLAGGFSAYNEQFF.